A selection of T cell receptor delta chains follows, all from one sample in a study of gamma-delta chains in newborns, infants, children. TCRdb called clones from the reads again using CATT. Of about 4,100 delta-chain clones in the sample, around 0.56% were seen once. Sequencing input: blood. Receptor source: a child who was a newborn, infant or young child, either healthy, febrile or measles-vaccinated (not recorded which). Each CDR3 is given with its conserved first and last residue. The order of the fields is J gene, D gene, clone size, V gene, CDR3 protein, CDR3 DNA. A D gene is named only where the DNA matches it firmly. Size tells how often a clone was seen (once, few, many) or the class of an expanded clone, and some rows leave it out.

j_gene: TRDJ1
d_gene: TRDD3
abundance: large
v_gene: TRDV2
CDR3aa: CACDKLGDTDKLIF
CDR3nt: TGTGCCTGTGACAAACTGGGGGATACCGATAAACTCATCTTT

j_gene: TRDJ3
d_gene: TRDD3
abundance: -
v_gene: TRDV2
CDR3aa: CASDTSLGGYSQSPWDTRQMFF
CDR3nt: TGTGCCAGTGACACCTCCCTGGGGGGATACTCCCAAAGCCCCTGGGACACCCGACAGATGTTTTTC

j_gene: TRDJ2
d_gene: TRDD3
abundance: medium-sized
v_gene: TRDV2
CDR3aa: CACDILGAPTLTAQLFF
CDR3nt: TGTGCCTGTGACATACTGGGGGCTCCAACTTTGACAGCACAACTCTTCTTC

j_gene: TRDJ3
d_gene: -
abundance: few
v_gene: TRDV2
CDR3aa: CACDSLTSPWGTRQMFF
CDR3nt: TGTGCCTGTGACTCCCTGACCAGCCCCTGGGGCACCCGACAGATGTTTTTC

j_gene: TRDJ2
d_gene: TRDD3
abundance: medium-sized
v_gene: TRDV1
CDR3aa: CALGERGDIPTAQLFF
CDR3nt: TGTGCTCTTGGGGAACGTGGGGATATACCGACAGCACAACTCTTCTTT

j_gene: TRDJ3
d_gene: TRDD3
abundance: medium-sized
v_gene: TRDV2
CDR3aa: CACDKSTGGSSWDTRQMFF
CDR3nt: TGTGCCTGTGACAAAAGTACTGGGGGTAGCTCCTGGGACACCCGACAGATGTTTTTC

j_gene: TRDJ3
d_gene: TRDD3
abundance: medium-sized
v_gene: TRDV2
CDR3aa: CACDTVLGDTKGDTRQMFF
CDR3nt: TGTGCCTGTGACACCGTACTGGGGGATACTAAGGGGGACACCCGACAGATGTTTTTC

j_gene: TRDJ3
d_gene: TRDD3
abundance: -
v_gene: TRDV2
CDR3aa: CACDAVLGDTLVWCTRQMFF
CDR3nt: TGTGCCTGTGACGCTGTACTGGGGGATACGCTCGTCTGGTGCACCCGACAGATGTTTTTC

j_gene: TRDJ1
d_gene: TRDD3
abundance: medium-sized
v_gene: TRDV3
CDR3aa: CAFGTGDTLFFTDKLIF
CDR3nt: TGTGCCTTTGGCACAGGGGATACGCTGTTTTTCACCGATAAACTCATCTTT

j_gene: TRDJ3
d_gene: TRDD3
abundance: large
v_gene: TRDV2
CDR3aa: CACDYWGSSWDTRQMFF
CDR3nt: TGTGCCTGTGACTACTGGGGGAGCTCCTGGGACACCCGACAGATGTTTTTC

j_gene: TRDJ3
d_gene: TRDD3
abundance: -
v_gene: TRDV2
CDR3aa: CACDVLGALISWDTRQMFF
CDR3nt: TGTGCCTGTGACGTACTGGGGGCTTTGATCTCCTGGGACACCCGACAGATGTTTTTC

j_gene: TRDJ3
d_gene: TRDD3
abundance: large
v_gene: TRDV2
CDR3aa: CACDKILGDTWDTRQMFF
CDR3nt: TGTGCCTGTGACAAAATACTGGGGGATACCTGGGACACCCGACAGATGTTTTTC

j_gene: TRDJ2
d_gene: TRDD3
abundance: -
v_gene: TRDV2
CDR3aa: CACDTWGSSHLTAQLFF
CDR3nt: TGTGCCTGTGACACCTGGGGGAGCTCACATTTGACAGCACAACTCTTCTTT

j_gene: TRDJ3
d_gene: TRDD3
abundance: -
v_gene: TRDV2
CDR3aa: CACEALGIRISWDTRQMFF
CDR3nt: TGTGCCTGTGAGGCACTGGGGATACGTATCTCCTGGGACACCCGACAGATGTTTTTC

j_gene: TRDJ3
d_gene: TRDD3
abundance: large
v_gene: TRDV2
CDR3aa: CACDPLGDTRDWDTRQMFF
CDR3nt: TGTGCCTGTGACCCACTGGGGGATACGCGCGACTGGGACACCCGACAGATGTTTTTC

j_gene: TRDJ2
d_gene: TRDD3
abundance: large
v_gene: TRDV2
CDR3aa: CACDILGDLTAQLFF
CDR3nt: TGTGCCTGTGACATACTGGGGGATTTGACAGCACAACTCTTCTTT

j_gene: TRDJ3
d_gene: TRDD3
abundance: medium-sized
v_gene: TRDV2
CDR3aa: CACDWGISWDTRQMFF
CDR3nt: TGTGCCTGTGACTGGGGGATTTCCTGGGACACCCGACAGATGTTTTTC

j_gene: TRDJ1
d_gene: -
abundance: -
v_gene: TRDV1
CDR3aa: CALGTPAFPRTGVNIYTDKLIF
CDR3nt: TGTGCTCTTGGGACTCCGGCCTTCCCAAGGACTGGGGTCAATATCTACACCGATAAACTCATCTTT

j_gene: TRDJ3
d_gene: TRDD3
abundance: large
v_gene: TRDV2
CDR3aa: CACDNTGGYSSWDTRQMFF
CDR3nt: TGTGCCTGTGACAATACTGGGGGATACAGCTCCTGGGACACCCGACAGATGTTTTTC

j_gene: TRDJ2
d_gene: TRDD3
abundance: large
v_gene: TRDV2
CDR3aa: CACDPGGLTAQLFF
CDR3nt: TGTGCCTGTGACCCTGGGGGGTTGACAGCACAACTCTTCTTT

j_gene: TRDJ3
d_gene: -
abundance: medium-sized
v_gene: TRDV2
CDR3aa: CACDLVSKSSWDTRQMFF
CDR3nt: TGTGCCTGTGACCTGGTGTCTAAGAGCTCCTGGGACACCCGACAGATGTTTTTC

j_gene: TRDJ3
d_gene: -
abundance: few
v_gene: TRDV2
CDR3aa: CACDSVHMGTYSWDTRPMFF
CDR3nt: TGTGCCTGTGACTCCGTGCATATGGGGACGTACTCCTGGGACACCCGCCCGATGTTTTTC

j_gene: TRDJ3
d_gene: TRDD3
abundance: medium-sized
v_gene: TRDV2
CDR3aa: CACDTEWGIQPISSWDTRQMFF
CDR3nt: TGTGCCTGTGACACGGAGTGGGGGATACAACCCATAAGCTCCTGGGACACCCGACAGATGTTTTTC

j_gene: TRDJ3
d_gene: TRDD3
abundance: few
v_gene: TRDV2
CDR3aa: CACDTGGYSSWDARQMFF
CDR3nt: TGTGCTTGTGACACCGGGGGATACAGCTCCTGGGACGCCCGACAGATGTTTTTC

j_gene: TRDJ3
d_gene: -
abundance: -
v_gene: TRDV2
CDR3aa: CACDTASMGYRSSWDTRQMFF
CDR3nt: TGTGCCTGTGACACCGCGAGTATGGGGTACCGAAGCTCCTGGGACACCCGACAGATGTTTTTC

j_gene: TRDJ1
d_gene: -
abundance: medium-sized
v_gene: TRDV2
CDR3aa: CACDTWGFDKLIF
CDR3nt: TGTGCCTGTGACACCTGGGGATTCGATAAACTCATCTTT

j_gene: TRDJ2
d_gene: TRDD3
abundance: medium-sized
v_gene: TRDV1
CDR3aa: CALGELQGGIPLTAQLFF
CDR3nt: TGTGCTCTTGGGGAACTACAGGGGGGGATCCCGTTGACAGCACAACTCTTCTTT

j_gene: TRDJ1
d_gene: -
abundance: -
v_gene: TRDV2
CDR3aa: CACDTGAPYTDKPIF
CDR3nt: TGTGCCTGTGACACTGGAGCCCCGTACACCGATAAACCCATCTTT

j_gene: TRDJ3
d_gene: TRDD3
abundance: large
v_gene: TRDV2
CDR3aa: CACDTVGDFSWDTRQMFF
CDR3nt: TGTGCCTGTGACACCGTGGGGGATTTTTCCTGGGACACCCGACAGATGTTTTTC

j_gene: TRDJ1
d_gene: TRDD3
abundance: medium-sized
v_gene: TRDV1
CDR3aa: CALGESISRGGGDTDKLIF
CDR3nt: TGTGCTCTTGGGGAATCCATTTCTAGGGGTGGGGGAGACACCGATAAACTCATCTTT

j_gene: TRDJ2
d_gene: TRDD3
abundance: large
v_gene: TRDV2
CDR3aa: CACDVLGTTLTAQLFF
CDR3nt: TGTGCCTGTGACGTACTGGGGACAACGCTGACAGCACAACTCTTCTTT

j_gene: TRDJ1
d_gene: TRDD3
abundance: -
v_gene: TRDV3
CDR3aa: CAFKVLGGKGTDKLIF
CDR3nt: TGTGCCTTTAAGGTACTGGGGGGTAAGGGCACCGATAAACTCATCTTT

j_gene: TRDJ3
d_gene: -
abundance: medium-sized
v_gene: TRDV2
CDR3aa: CACDTVGQFSWDTRQMFF
CDR3nt: TGTGCCTGTGACACGGTGGGTCAATTTTCCTGGGACACCCGACAGATGTTTTTC

j_gene: TRDJ3
d_gene: TRDD3
abundance: -
v_gene: TRDV2
CDR3aa: CACDTGGYDTWDTRQMFF
CDR3nt: TGTGCCTGTGACACTGGGGGATACGACACCTGGGACACCCGACAGATGTTTTTC

j_gene: TRDJ3
d_gene: -
abundance: large
v_gene: TRDV2
CDR3aa: CACDTVAGDTRQMFF
CDR3nt: TGTGCCTGTGACACCGTTGCGGGGGACACCCGACAGATGTTTTTC

j_gene: TRDJ2
d_gene: -
abundance: medium-sized
v_gene: TRDV2
CDR3aa: CACDTRGALTAQLFF
CDR3nt: TGTGCCTGTGACACCCGGGGTGCTTTGACAGCACAACTCTTCTTT

j_gene: TRDJ3
d_gene: TRDD3
abundance: -
v_gene: TRDV2
CDR3aa: CACDAGGYDSWDTQQMFF
CDR3nt: TGTGCCTGTGACGCCGGGGGATACGACTCCTGGGACACCCAACAGATGTTTTTC

j_gene: TRDJ2
d_gene: -
abundance: large
v_gene: TRDV2
CDR3aa: CACDTGGAQLFF
CDR3nt: TGTGCCTGTGACACCGGGGGAGCACAACTCTTCTTT

j_gene: TRDJ3
d_gene: TRDD3
abundance: -
v_gene: TRDV2
CDR3aa: CASDTAGDTSSWDTRQMFF
CDR3nt: TGTGCCAGTGACACCGCGGGGGATACCAGCTCCTGGGACACCCGACAGATGTTTTTC

j_gene: TRDJ3
d_gene: TRDD3
abundance: large
v_gene: TRDV2
CDR3aa: CACDRAYWGSSWDTRQMFF
CDR3nt: TGTGCCTGTGACCGAGCCTACTGGGGGAGCTCCTGGGACACCCGACAGATGTTTTTC